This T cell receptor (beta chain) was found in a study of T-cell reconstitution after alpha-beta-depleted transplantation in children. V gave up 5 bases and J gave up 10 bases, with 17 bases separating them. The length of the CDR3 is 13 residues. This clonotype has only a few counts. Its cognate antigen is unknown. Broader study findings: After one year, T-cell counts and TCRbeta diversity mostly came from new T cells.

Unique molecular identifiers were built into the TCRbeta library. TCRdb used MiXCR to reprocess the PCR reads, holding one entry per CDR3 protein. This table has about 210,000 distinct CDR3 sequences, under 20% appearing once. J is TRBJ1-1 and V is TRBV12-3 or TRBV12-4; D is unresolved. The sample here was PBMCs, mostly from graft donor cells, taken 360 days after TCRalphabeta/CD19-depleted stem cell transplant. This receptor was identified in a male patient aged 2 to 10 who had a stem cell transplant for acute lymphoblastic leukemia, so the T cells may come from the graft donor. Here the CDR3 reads CASSLQVGYGAFF. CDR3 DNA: TGTGCCAGCAGTCTCCAAGTGGGGTATGGAGCTTTCTTT.